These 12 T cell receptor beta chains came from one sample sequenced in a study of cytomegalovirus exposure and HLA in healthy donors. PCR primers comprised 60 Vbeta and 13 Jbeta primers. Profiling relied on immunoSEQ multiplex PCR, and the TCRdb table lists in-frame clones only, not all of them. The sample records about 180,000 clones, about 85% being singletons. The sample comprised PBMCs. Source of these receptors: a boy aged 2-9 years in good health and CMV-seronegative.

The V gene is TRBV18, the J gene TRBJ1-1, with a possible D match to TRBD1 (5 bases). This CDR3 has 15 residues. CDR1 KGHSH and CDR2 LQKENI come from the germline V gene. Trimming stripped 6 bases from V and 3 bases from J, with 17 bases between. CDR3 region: CASSGGAGADTEAFF. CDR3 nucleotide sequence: TGTGCCAGCTCGGGGGGAGCGGGCGCGGACACTGAAGCTTTCTTT.

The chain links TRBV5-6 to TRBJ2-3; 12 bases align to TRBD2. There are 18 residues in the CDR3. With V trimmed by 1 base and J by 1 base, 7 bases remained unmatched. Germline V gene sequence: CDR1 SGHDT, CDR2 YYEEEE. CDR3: CASSLWSSGGAGTDTQYF. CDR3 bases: TGTGCCAGCAGCTTGTGGTCTAGCGGGGGGGCGGGCACAGATACGCAGTATTTT.

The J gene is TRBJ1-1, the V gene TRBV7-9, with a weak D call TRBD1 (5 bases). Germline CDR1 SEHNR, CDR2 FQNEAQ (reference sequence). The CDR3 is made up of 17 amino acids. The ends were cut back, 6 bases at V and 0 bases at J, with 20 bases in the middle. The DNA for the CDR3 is TGTGCCAGCAGTCACCTACGGGGGGATTTGGTGAACACTGAAGCTTTCTTT. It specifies CASSHLRGDLVNTEAFF.

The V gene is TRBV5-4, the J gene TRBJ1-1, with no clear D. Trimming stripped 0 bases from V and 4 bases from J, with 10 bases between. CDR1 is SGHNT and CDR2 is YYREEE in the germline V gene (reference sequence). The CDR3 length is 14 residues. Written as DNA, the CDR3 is TGTGCCAGCAGCTTGGACCCTGTCGGCACTGAAGCTTTCTTT. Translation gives CASSLDPVGTEAFF.

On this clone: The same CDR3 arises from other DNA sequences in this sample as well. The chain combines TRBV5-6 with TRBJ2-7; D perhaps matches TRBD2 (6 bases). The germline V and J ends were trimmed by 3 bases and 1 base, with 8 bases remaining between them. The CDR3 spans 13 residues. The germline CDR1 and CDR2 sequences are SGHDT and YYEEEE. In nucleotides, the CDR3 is TGTGCCAGCAGCTGGGACTCTTCCTACGAGCAGTACTTC. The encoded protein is CASSWDSSYEQYF.

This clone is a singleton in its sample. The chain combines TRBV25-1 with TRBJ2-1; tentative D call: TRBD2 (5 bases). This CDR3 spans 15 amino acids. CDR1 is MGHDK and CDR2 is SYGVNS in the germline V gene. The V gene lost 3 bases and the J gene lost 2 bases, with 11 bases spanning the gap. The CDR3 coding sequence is TGTGCCAGCAGTGATGCGGGCCCCACCTACAATGAGCAGTTCTTC. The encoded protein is CASSDAGPTYNEQFF.

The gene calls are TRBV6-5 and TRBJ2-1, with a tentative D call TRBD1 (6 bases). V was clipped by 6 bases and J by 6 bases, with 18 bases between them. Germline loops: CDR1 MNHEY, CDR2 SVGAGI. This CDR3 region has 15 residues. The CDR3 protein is CASRPIAAGANEQFF. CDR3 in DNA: TGTGCCAGCAGGCCCATCGCGGCAGGGGCCAATGAGCAGTTCTTC.

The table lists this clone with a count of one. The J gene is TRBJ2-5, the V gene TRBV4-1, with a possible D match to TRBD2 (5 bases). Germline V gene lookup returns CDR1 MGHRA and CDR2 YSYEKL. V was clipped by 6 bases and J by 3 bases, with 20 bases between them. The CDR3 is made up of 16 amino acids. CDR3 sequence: CASSPTPGFGEETQYF. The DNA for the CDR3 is TGCGCCAGCAGTCCCACACCGGGATTCGGTGAAGAGACCCAGTACTTC.

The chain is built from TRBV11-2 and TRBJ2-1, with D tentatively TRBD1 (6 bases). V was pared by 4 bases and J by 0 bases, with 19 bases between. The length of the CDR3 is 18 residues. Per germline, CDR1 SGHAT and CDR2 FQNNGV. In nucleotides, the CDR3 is TGTGCCAGCAGCTCGATTGTATGGACAGACGACTCCTACAATGAGCAGTTCTTC. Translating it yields CASSSIVWTDDSYNEQFF.

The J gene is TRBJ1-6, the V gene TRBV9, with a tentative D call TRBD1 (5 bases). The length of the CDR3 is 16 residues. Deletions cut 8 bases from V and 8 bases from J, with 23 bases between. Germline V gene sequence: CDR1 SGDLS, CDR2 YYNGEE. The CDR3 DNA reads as TGTGCCAGACACCCAAGGGGCCCCCGGCACCATTCACCCCTCCACTTT. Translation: CARHPRGPRHHSPLHF.

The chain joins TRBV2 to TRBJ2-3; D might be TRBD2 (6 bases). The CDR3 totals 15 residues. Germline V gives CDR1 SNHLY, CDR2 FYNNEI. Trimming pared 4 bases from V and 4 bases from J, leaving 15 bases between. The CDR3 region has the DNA TGTGCCAGCAGTGGGTCAAGGGGAGGAGCAGATACGCAGTATTTT. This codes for CASSGSRGGADTQYF.

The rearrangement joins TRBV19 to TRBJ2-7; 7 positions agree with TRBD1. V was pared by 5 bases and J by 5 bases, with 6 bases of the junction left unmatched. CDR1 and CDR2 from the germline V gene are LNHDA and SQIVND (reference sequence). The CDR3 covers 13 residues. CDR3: CASSAWDSHEQYF. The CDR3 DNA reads TGTGCCAGTAGTGCCTGGGACAGCCACGAGCAGTACTTC. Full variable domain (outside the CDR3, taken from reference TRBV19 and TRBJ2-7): DGGITQSPKYLFRKEGQNVTLSCEQNLNHDAMYWYRQDPGQGLRLIYYSQIVNDFQKGDIAEGYSVSREKKESFPLTVTSAQKNPTAFYLCASSAWDSHEQYFGPGTRLTVT.